These T cell receptor beta chains were read from a single sample in a study of beta chain features in type 1 diabetes. The assay was immunoSEQ multiplex PCR, and TCRdb's table has in-frame clones only and misses some. The data hold about 350,000 clones, with roughly 21% observed a single time. Specimen: naive CD4+ T cells from blood. The receptors originated from a woman younger than 30 in good health. The CDR3 runs from the conserved cysteine through the conserved F or W. Fields, in order: clone size, V gene, D gene, J gene, CDR3 DNA, CDR3 protein. The D gene is left open where the match is weak. Some rows have no size entry. The others give once, few or many, or a class for an expanded clone.

>NA|TRBV6-1|NA|TRBJ1-5
TGTGCCAGCAGTGAAGCGGGGGGGTTCAATCAGCCCCAGCATTTT
CASSEAGGFNQPQHF
>few|TRBV19|NA|TRBJ1-5
TGTGCCAGTAGTGCTCAGGGTTCTAATCAGCCCCAGCATTTT
CASSAQGSNQPQHF
>few|TRBV30|TRBD2|TRBJ2-5
TGTGCCTGGAGTTTGACTAGCGGGAGTGAGACCCAGTACTTC
CAWSLTSGSETQYF
>NA|TRBV10-3|NA|TRBJ2-7
TGTGCCATCAGGGACAGTGGAGCCTACGAGCAGTACTTC
CAIRDSGAYEQYF
>NA|TRBV30|NA|TRBJ1-1
TGTGCCTGGAGTGGGGGGGGACGAGAAGCTTTCTTT
CAWSGGGREAFF
>NA|TRBV7-9|NA|TRBJ2-2
TGTGCCAGCAGCTCGGGACTTAACACCGGGGAGCTGTTTTTT
CASSSGLNTGELFF
>few|TRBV30|TRBD2|TRBJ2-7
TGTGCCTGGAGTGTATTGAGCGGGAGTTACGAGCAGTACTTC
CAWSVLSGSYEQYF
>NA|TRBV19|TRBD1|TRBJ1-1
TGTGCCAGTAGTTCACAGGGGGCGCGGACTGAAGCTTTCTTT
CASSSQGARTEAFF
>few|TRBV29-1|NA|TRBJ1-5
TGCAGCGTTGAAACAGGGATGGTTCGCAATCAGCCCCAGCATTTT
CSVETGMVRNQPQHF
>NA|TRBV11-2|NA|TRBJ2-1
TGTGCCAGCAGCTTGCTGCGGGTGAATGAGCAGTTCTTC
CASSLLRVNEQFF
>NA|TRBV14|NA|TRBJ2-7
TGTGCCAGCAGCCAAGGGCAGGGAATCTACGAGCAGTACTTC
CASSQGQGIYEQYF
>NA|TRBV7-8|NA|TRBJ2-7
TGTGCCAGCAGCCTCCAAGGAGGGCAGCCTTTACTCTACGAGCAGTACTTC
CASSLQGGQPLLYEQYF
>few|TRBV6-5|NA|TRBJ2-7
TGTGCCAGCACCAAAGGCGGGATCGGTGGCGAGCAGTACTTC
CASTKGGIGGEQYF
>few|TRBV7-2|NA|TRBJ1-1
TGTGCCAGCAGCCCTTGGGCTATGAACACTGAAGCTTTCTTT
CASSPWAMNTEAFF
>NA|TRBV30|NA|TRBJ1-2
TGTGCCTGGAGTGTGGCAGGGCGAGGCTACACCTTC
CAWSVAGRGYTF
>NA|TRBV4-3|TRBD1|TRBJ2-5
TGCGCCAGCAGCCAGGGAGAACAGGGGGCCGGGGAGACCCAGTACTTC
CASSQGEQGAGETQYF
>NA|TRBV7-9|TRBD2|TRBJ2-3
TGTGCCAGCAGCTTAGGCGGTAGCGGGAGTGCAGATACGCAGTATTTT
CASSLGGSGSADTQYF
>NA|TRBV11-1|NA|TRBJ1-5
TGTGCCAGCCCCCGGAGAATGACAGGTCGTAGAGGCAATCAGCCCCAGCATTTT
CASPRRMTGRRGNQPQHF
>NA|TRBV21-1|NA|TRBJ1-1
TGTGCCAGCAGCGCCGTGGTGGGACAGATGAACACTGAAGCTTTCTTT
CASSAVVGQMNTEAFF
>NA|TRBV9|TRBD1|TRBJ1-2
TGTGCCAGCAGCTCCGGACAGGGTCATTTTTTTGGCTACACCTTC
CASSSGQGHFFGYTF
>NA|TRBV7-8|NA|TRBJ1-1
TGTGCCAGCAGCTTGCCCGGTCGAGGACAGCGGAACACTGAAGCTTTCTTT
CASSLPGRGQRNTEAFF
>few|TRBV28|TRBD2|TRBJ2-5
TGTGCCAGCAGTTTGTGGGTAGCGGGAGAAGAGACCCAGTACTTC
CASSLWVAGEETQYF
>NA|TRBV27|TRBD2|TRBJ2-3
TGTGCCAGCAGTTTATGGGGGATAGCGGGAGGTAGCACAGATACGCAGTATTTT
CASSLWGIAGGSTDTQYF
>NA|TRBV6-5|TRBD2|TRBJ2-3
TGTGCCAGCAGTTCACTTAGCGGGAGAGGTAATACGCAGTATTTT
CASSSLSGRGNTQYF
>NA|TRBV11-2|NA|TRBJ2-1
TGTGCCAGCAGCTTAGTACGGTCGCCTGTTGAGCAGTTCTTC
CASSLVRSPVEQFF
>few|TRBV9|NA|TRBJ1-5
TGTGCCAGCAGCCCTGGAGCTCCAATGGGGGGTCAGCCCCAGCATTTT
CASSPGAPMGGQPQHF
>few|TRBV11-2|TRBD2|TRBJ2-2
TGTGCCAGCAGGCCTAGCGGGAACACCGGGGAGCTGTTTTTT
CASRPSGNTGELFF
>few|TRBV5-1|NA|TRBJ2-1
TGCGCCAGCAGCTTGGACGGGTACAATGAGCAGTTCTTC
CASSLDGYNEQFF
>few|TRBV19|TRBD1|TRBJ2-6
TGTGCCAGTCGTTCCCCGGGACAGGGGGCGTCGGGGGCCAACGTCCTGACTTTC
CASRSPGQGASGANVLTF
>few|TRBV19|TRBD1|TRBJ1-1
TGTGCCAGTAGTTCTGGACAGGGGGCCGCTGAAGCTTTCTTT
CASSSGQGAAEAFF
>NA|TRBV2|TRBD1|TRBJ1-2
TGTGCCAGCAGCGGACAGGGGATAAGTGGCTACACCTTC
CASSGQGISGYTF
>NA|TRBV10-3|NA|TRBJ2-1
TGTGCCATCAGTGAGTCGTCTAGCGCCGGCTCCTACAATGAGCAGTTCTTC
CAISESSSAGSYNEQFF
>few|TRBV30|NA|TRBJ2-5
TGTGCCTGGAGTGGAAGCGGAATAGAGACCCAGTACTTC
CAWSGSGIETQYF
>NA|TRBV5-6|NA|TRBJ2-3
TGTGCCAGCTGCCGGACTACCTCCACAGATACGCAGTATTTT
CASCRTTSTDTQYF
>few|TRBV9|NA|TRBJ2-2
TGTGCCAGCACCAGGGGGAACACCGGGGAGCTGTTTTTT
CASTRGNTGELFF
>NA|TRBV29-1|TRBD2|TRBJ2-3
TGCAGCGGGACTAGCGCTTTCGGGGATACGCAGTATTTT
CSGTSAFGDTQYF
>NA|TRBV7-2|TRBD1|TRBJ2-5
TGTGCCAGCAGCCAAGCGAGGGGACAGCAAGAGACCCAGTACTTC
CASSQARGQQETQYF
>NA|TRBV20-1|NA|TRBJ1-2
TGCAGTGCCTCCAGGGACTATGGCTACACCTTC
CSASRDYGYTF
>NA|TRBV5-8|NA|TRBJ2-2
TGTGCCAGCCAGAGGGCCGGGGAGCTGTTTTTT
CASQRAGELFF
>few|TRBV7-2|NA|TRBJ1-1
TGTGCCAGCAGCGGGGCGCCGAACACTGAAGCTTTCTTT
CASSGAPNTEAFF
>NA|TRBV4-2|TRBD1|TRBJ2-7
TGTGCCAGCAGCCAAGAAAGGACAGGGGACTACGAGCAGTACTTC
CASSQERTGDYEQYF
>few|TRBV30|NA|TRBJ2-3
TGTGCCTGGGGAGTCCGCACAGATACGCAGTATTTT
CAWGVRTDTQYF
>NA|TRBV11-1|NA|TRBJ2-7
TGTGCCAGCAGCGACAGACAGGTCACCTACGAGCAGTACTTC
CASSDRQVTYEQYF
>few|TRBV7-3|NA|TRBJ2-5
TGTGCCAGCAGCCTGGGACTCCGACCAGAGACCCAGTACTTC
CASSLGLRPETQYF
>few|TRBV4-2|TRBD2|TRBJ2-2
TGTGCCAGCAGCTGGCGGGGGGCGAACACCGGGGAGCTGTTTTTT
CASSWRGANTGELFF
>NA|TRBV29-1|NA|TRBJ1-1
TGCAGCGTTGGAGGTGTGGGCACTGAAGCTTTCTTT
CSVGGVGTEAFF
>few|TRBV6-1|TRBD2|TRBJ2-7
TGTGCCAGCAGTGAAGCGGGACTAGCGGGAGGGTACGAGCAGTACTTC
CASSEAGLAGGYEQYF
>NA|TRBV10-3|NA|TRBJ1-5
TGTGCCATCAGTGAAGGGGACACCGTCAATCAGCCCCAGCATTTT
CAISEGDTVNQPQHF
>NA|TRBV4-3|NA|TRBJ2-7
TGCGCCAGCAGCCCAGGAGGGGGGGCGTGGGAGCAGTACTTC
CASSPGGGAWEQYF
>few|TRBV30|NA|TRBJ1-5
TGTGCCTGGAGTATGACAGGTATTTATCAGCCCCAGCATTTT
CAWSMTGIYQPQHF
>NA|TRBV29-1|TRBD1|TRBJ1-4
TGCAGCGTGAAACCGGGACAGTCTAATGAAAAACTGTTTTTT
CSVKPGQSNEKLFF
>few|TRBV4-2|NA|TRBJ1-1
TGTGCCAGCAGCCAAGGAACGGCAGGGACTGAAGCTTTCTTT
CASSQGTAGTEAFF
>few|TRBV4-1|NA|TRBJ1-2
TGCGCCAGCAGCCAAGACAGGGTAAACTATGGCTACACCTTC
CASSQDRVNYGYTF
>few|TRBV11-2|TRBD2|TRBJ2-7
TGTGCCAGCAGCCCGCGACTAGCGGGGTACCCTTACGAGCAGTACTTC
CASSPRLAGYPYEQYF